These 29 T cell receptor beta chains share one sample of origin, sequenced in a study of blood T cells in healthy people across ages (dated by TCRdb to between 2014 and 2017). The method was 5' RACE. Sequenced on an Illumina HiSeq 2500. A second roughly 6 to 11 cycle PCR used a sample-barcoded 5' primer and a J-beta primer mix. Using fastp at Q25 and MiXCR, TCRdb reprocessed the public reads and kept productive beta chains. Rows are unified per CDR3 protein, each entry keeping the most common DNA and genes. This sample lists about 720,000 distinct CDR3 sequences; around a fifth were detected once. The top ten clonotypes cover around a fifth of the sample. The sequencing input was blood. The receptors stem from a man in his sixties or seventies in good health.

This clonotype was seen a handful of times. The chain links TRBV27 to TRBJ2-5; TRBD2 matches at 10 bases. This CDR3 contains 18 residues. After removal of 6 bases from V and 3 bases from J, the junction contained 16 bases not matched to a gene. CDR1 and CDR2 (germline): MNHEY, SMNVEV (reference sequence). The CDR3 coding sequence is TGTGCCAGCAGCCCTCTGTGGCTAGCGGGGGTTATCAAAGAGACCCAGTACTTC. It translates to CASSPLWLAGVIKETQYF.

The chain links TRBV6-4 to TRBJ1-1; tentative D call: TRBD1 (5 bases). Per the germline V gene, CDR1 is MRHNA and CDR2 is SNTAGT. V was trimmed by 8 bases and J by 1 base, leaving 11 bases between them. The CDR3 has 13 amino acids. Here the CDR3 reads CASAAGTNTEAFF. CDR3 DNA: TGTGCCAGCGCGGCGGGGACGAACACTGAAGCTTTCTTT.

This clonotype turned up a few times. V gene TRBV28 combines with J gene TRBJ2-5; 12 bases are shared with TRBD2. The CDR3 extends over 15 amino acids. With 5 bases clipped from V and 2 bases from J, the junction kept 3 bases outside the gene matches. Germline-derived CDR1 and CDR2 are MDHEN and SYDVKM. CDR3 nucleotide sequence: TGTGCCAGCAGTCGACTAGCGGGGGAGCAAGAGACCCAGTACTTC. Translated, it gives CASSRLAGEQETQYF.

J is TRBJ2-4 and V is TRBV11-2, with a weak D call TRBD1 (5 bases). The CDR3 totals 16 residues. Deletions cut 1 base from V and 0 bases from J, with 10 bases between. The germline gives CDR1 SGHAT, CDR2 FQNNGV. The CDR3 here is CASSLAGPAAKNIQYF. The CDR3 DNA reads as TGTGCCAGCAGCTTAGCAGGGCCTGCAGCCAAAAACATTCAGTACTTC.

J is TRBJ2-1 and V is TRBV7-2; no clear D. This CDR3 region has 15 residues. CDR1 is SGHTA and CDR2 is FQGNSA in the germline V gene. V was shortened by 1 base and J by 7 bases, with 14 bases between the two germline ends. CDR3 region: CASSLELGMGNEQFF. In DNA form, the CDR3 reads TGTGCCAGCAGCTTAGAGCTGGGAATGGGGAATGAGCAGTTCTTC.

J is TRBJ2-1 and V is TRBV4-2, with 9 nucleotides matching TRBD2. The V gene end was trimmed by 6 bases and the J gene end by 3 bases; junction bases not matched to a gene: 9. Germline V CDR1 and CDR2: LGHNA, YNFKEQ. The length of the CDR3 is 16 residues. As DNA, the CDR3 is TGTGCCAGCAGTCATATAGCGGGAGATATCTACAATGAGCAGTTCTTC. Translation gives CASSHIAGDIYNEQFF.

There are a few counts of this clonotype. CDR3 DNA: TGTGCCAGCACCTGGGGAAACACTGAAGCTTTCTTT. Its translation is CASTWGNTEAFF. The V call is TRBV12-3 or TRBV12-4, the J call TRBJ1-1; D is unclear. The CDR3 is made up of 12 amino acids. Trimming took off 7 bases at V and 2 bases at J, with 8 bases between the two ends.

This chain uses TRBV6-1 with TRBJ1-2; the D is unclear. V was trimmed by 8 bases and J by 6 bases, leaving 13 bases between them. The germline CDR1 and CDR2 sequences are MNHNS and SASEGT. The CDR3 runs 12 residues. The CDR3 loop reads CASPSLINGYTF. The DNA of the CDR3 is TGTGCCAGCCCCTCTTTGATTAATGGCTACACCTTC.

The chain employs TRBV28 and TRBJ2-5, with D tentatively TRBD1 or TRBD2 (5 bases each). The V and J ends lost 1 base and 2 bases respectively, with 8 bases between them. The CDR3 covers 14 residues. Germline-derived CDR1 and CDR2 are MDHEN and SYDVKM. CDR3 region: CASSLLGVQETQYF. The CDR3 region has the DNA TGTGCCAGCAGTTTATTGGGGGTGCAAGAGACCCAGTACTTC.

This clonotype has only a few counts. The gene calls are TRBV12-3 or TRBV12-4 and TRBJ2-1, with D hard to call. V shed 7 bases and J shed 1 base, with 14 bases lying between them. There are 15 residues in the CDR3. As DNA, the CDR3 is TGTGCCAGCACCTCCCCTTTATTATCCTACAATGAGCAGTTCTTC. Translated, it gives CASTSPLLSYNEQFF.

Turning to this clonotype: This may arise from a read error, as a much more abundant clone is one base away. The V call is TRBV20-1, the J call TRBJ2-1, with D tentatively TRBD2 (5 bases). Deletions cut 5 bases from V and 2 bases from J, with 16 bases between. From germline, CDR1 is DFQATT and CDR2 SNEGSKA (reference sequence). This CDR3 spans 15 amino acids. In nucleotides, the CDR3 is TGCAGTGCTCCAAAAACTAGGCTGCCCTACAATGAGCAGTTCTTC. Its protein is CSAPKTRLPYNEQFF.

This chain uses TRBV6-6 with TRBJ2-3; D may be TRBD2 (6 bases). The CDR3 extends over 14 amino acids. The V gene lost 6 bases and the J gene lost 5 bases, with 15 bases spanning the gap. Germline V gene data show CDR1 as MNHNY and CDR2 as SVGAGI (reference sequence). DNA of the CDR3: TGTGCCAGCAGCATCGGGACTCAGGGAGATACGCAGTATTTT. Translation gives CASSIGTQGDTQYF.

The CDR3 coding sequence is TGCAGCGTTAGCGGGAGGGCCACAGATACGCAGTATTTT. Encoded protein: CSVSGRATDTQYF. The V call is TRBV29-1, the J call TRBJ2-3; the match to TRBD2 covers 10 bases. This CDR3 is built from 13 residues. From germline, CDR1 is SQVTM and CDR2 ANQGSEA. The junction had 1 base not matched to a gene; V was cut back by 5 bases and J by 2 bases.

This clonotype was seen just once. The V gene is TRBV20-1, the J gene TRBJ2-3; D is uncertain. CDR3 length: 15 amino acids. CDR1 DFQATT and CDR2 SNEGSKA come from the germline V gene (reference sequence). Trimming took 3 bases from V and 7 from J, leaving 20 bases between them. In DNA form, the CDR3 reads TGCAGTGCTAGTGAGTACCGGCGCCAACCTAATACGCAGTATTTT. This encodes CSASEYRRQPNTQYF.

This clonotype was detected only a few times. Germline and junction disagree at one end, which may indicate a read error. The V gene is TRBV27, the J gene TRBJ2-2, with 8 positions matching TRBD2. The CDR3 is 15 residues long. Germline CDR1 is MNHEY and CDR2 is SMNVEV (reference sequence). CDR3 amino acids: CAGSSGTSSSGELFF. The CDR3 DNA reads as TGTGCCGGCAGTTCGGGGACTAGTAGCTCCGGGGAGCTGTTTTTT.

The gene calls are TRBV5-6 and TRBJ2-5; possibly TRBD1 for D (5 bases). CDR3 size: 15 residues. The V end was cut by 4 bases, the J end by 5 bases, with 18 bases between. Germline CDR1 is SGHDT and CDR2 is YYEEEE. Here the CDR3 DNA reads TGTGCCAGCAGCACCCAGACAGAGCTACTCGAGACCCAGTACTTC. It specifies CASSTQTELLETQYF.

The V gene is TRBV28, the J gene TRBJ2-3; D tentatively reads TRBD1 or TRBD2 (5 bases each). This CDR3 comprises 15 residues. The V end was cut by 5 bases, the J end by 5 bases, with 17 bases between. CDR1 is MDHEN, CDR2 SYDVKM, per germline. DNA for the CDR3: TGTGCCAGCAGTCCTACCGGGACCGTGCTAGATACGCAGTATTTT. Its translation: CASSPTGTVLDTQYF.

This clonotype was observed a few times. The rearrangement links TRBV6-5 to TRBJ1-2, with D unclear. Germline-derived CDR1 and CDR2 are MNHEY and SVGAGI. V gave up 2 bases and J gave up 8 bases, with 12 bases separating them. The CDR3 loop spans 13 amino acids. The chain's CDR3 is CASSYISGLGYTF. The CDR3 coding sequence is TGTGCCAGCAGTTACATCTCGGGTTTAGGCTACACCTTC.

This clonotype was seen only a few times. The chain recombines TRBV11-2 with TRBJ2-5, with D maybe TRBD1 (5 bases). The J call may be faulty, since TRBJ2-7 better matches the DNA end. In germline, CDR1 is SGHAT, CDR2 FQNNGV. This CDR3 region has 16 residues. The CDR3 region is CASSLDSPGYVYEQYF. CDR3 nucleotides: TGTGCCAGCAGCTTAGATTCCCCAGGGTATGTTTACGAGCAGTACTTC.

V is TRBV2 and J is TRBJ2-3; TRBD1 is a possible D gene (6 bases). Trimming left V 4 bases short and J 2 bases short, with 13 bases between. The CDR3 covers 15 residues. The germline gives CDR1 SNHLY, CDR2 FYNNEI. The CDR3 loop is CASSAQGNPTDTQYF. Here the CDR3 DNA reads TGTGCCAGCAGTGCCCAGGGGAATCCCACAGATACGCAGTATTTT.

This clonotype was seen more than once but under ten times. The DNA for the CDR3 is TGTGCCAGCAGCCAACCCAAAGAGACCCAGTACTTC. It is translated as CASSQPKETQYF. The rearrangement uses TRBV3-1 and TRBJ2-5, with D unresolved. The V gene lost 2 bases and the J gene lost 3 bases, with 4 bases spanning the gap. The CDR3 runs 12 residues. Germline CDR1 and CDR2: LGHDT and YNNKEL (reference sequence).

Notes on this clonotype: One end of the junction fails to match germline, which may point to a read error. As DNA, the CDR3 is TGTGCCGGCAGCCTAAGAGAGACCCAGTACTTC. It translates to CAGSLRETQYF. The chain joins TRBV7-9 to TRBJ2-5, with unresolved D. Germline V gene lookup returns CDR1 SEHNR and CDR2 FQNEAQ (reference sequence). The CDR3 contains 11 residues.

The rearrangement joins TRBV28 to TRBJ2-5, with TRBD2 matching over 8 bases. The germline V gene encodes CDR1 MDHEN and CDR2 SYDVKM. This CDR3 comprises 15 residues. Germline trimming cut 3 bases from V and 3 bases from J; bases unmatched to any gene: 6. CDR3 DNA: TGTGCCAGCAGTTTTATCCGTAGCGGGGAAGAGACCCAGTACTTC. Protein: CASSFIRSGEETQYF.

This clonotype was recorded once. This chain connects TRBV5-1 to TRBJ2-2; 8 bases match TRBD1. In germline, CDR1 is SGHRS, CDR2 YFSETQ. Trimming removed 5 bases from V and 4 bases from J; junction bases left unmatched: 7. CDR3 length equals 15 residues. This CDR3 reads CASRQTGDATGELFF. Written as DNA, the CDR3 is TGCGCCAGCAGACAGACAGGGGACGCCACCGGGGAGCTGTTTTTT.

In its sample, this clonotype was seen many times. This chain joins TRBV28 and TRBJ2-7; D tentatively reads TRBD1 or TRBD2 (5 bases each). With 8 bases removed from V and 2 bases from J, the gap between germline ends came to 16 bases. The CDR3 totals 14 residues. In germline, CDR1 is MDHEN, CDR2 SYDVKM. The DNA of the CDR3 is TGTGCCAGCGGAACCAGGGACCTTACCTACGAGCAGTACTTC. Amino acid sequence: CASGTRDLTYEQYF.

The rearrangement joins TRBV6-5 to TRBJ1-4; D gene ambiguous. This CDR3 has 17 residues. Germline CDR1 MNHEY, CDR2 SVGAGI. Trimming took 6 bases from V and 0 from J, leaving 17 bases between them. This chain's CDR3 is CASSSRPALATNEKLFF. In DNA form, the CDR3 reads TGTGCCAGCAGCTCTAGACCGGCACTTGCAACTAATGAAAAACTGTTTTTT.

This chain joins TRBV28 and TRBJ2-7; 10 bases map to TRBD2. Gene TRBJ2-1 matches the end of the DNA better, so the J call may be wrong. Germline-derived CDR1 and CDR2 are MDHEN and SYDVKM. The CDR3 totals 15 residues. CDR3 coding DNA: TGTGCCAGCGGAAGCGGGGGGGCGAAATACAATGAGCAGTTCTTC. Translated: CASGSGGAKYNEQFF.

This clonotype has a handful of counts. This rearrangement joins TRBV4-1 to TRBJ1-1; 9 nucleotides align to TRBD1. Germline V gene lookup returns CDR1 MGHRA and CDR2 YSYEKL. Unmatched junction bases numbered 8, after V lost 0 bases and J lost 6 bases. This CDR3 is 16 amino acids long. For the CDR3, the DNA is TGCGCCAGCAGCCAAGAGGGACAGGGCCAGGTGGCTGAAGCTTTCTTT. Translated: CASSQEGQGQVAEAFF.

The chain couples TRBV10-3 to TRBJ2-7; D perhaps matches TRBD1 (6 bases). The germline V gene encodes CDR1 ENHRY and CDR2 SYGVKD. The CDR3 is 15 residues long. Deletions cut 10 bases from V and 4 bases from J, with 23 bases between. CDR3 sequence reads: CASGKTNRTAYEQYF. The CDR3, as DNA: TGTGCCAGTGGGAAAACCAACCGGACAGCATACGAGCAGTACTTC.